This record concerns one TCR beta chain sequence. The sample originates from a study of blood T cell dynamics during melanoma immunotherapy. Here immunoSEQ multiplex PCR was the method, and the copy in TCRdb shows in-frame clones only, minus some. The table shows about 13,000 clones, with roughly 86% occurring only once. As to time point: pre-treatment baseline. Germline lookup yields CDR1 SGHRS and CDR2 YFSETQ. The CDR3 sequence is 16 residues long. Trimming at V came to 2 bases and at J to 5 bases, leaving 9 bases not matched to a gene. The clonotype originates from a human donor with melanoma. The chain employs TRBV5-1 and TRBJ2-7, with 11 bases lining up with TRBD2. The material sequenced was blood, taken from a patient treated with checkpoint blockade. The CDR3 sequence: CASSLELAGEWDEQYF. DNA of the CDR3: TGCGCCAGCAGCTTAGAACTAGCGGGAGAGTGGGACGAGCAGTACTTC. The whole variable domain, filled in from reference TRBV5-1 and TRBJ2-7, reads KAGVTQTPRYLIKTRGQQVTLSCSPISGHRSVSWYQQTPGQGLQFLFEYFSETQRNKGNFPGRFSGRQFSNSRSEMNVSTLELGDSALYLCASSLELAGEWDEQYFGPGTRLTVT.